Sequencing of this TCR beta chain was carried out in a study of a mutant IDH1 vaccine in newly diagnosed glioma. Time point noted: week 35, safety follow-up. Topical imiquimod was applied with each vaccine dose, which held 300 ug of mutant IDH1 20-mer peptide. A note on this clone: Its antigen remains unknown. Other DNA sequences in this specimen translate into the identical CDR3.

The protocol was immunoSEQ multiplex PCR, while the TCRdb copy is restricted to in-frame clones and leaves out a portion. The sample has approximately 61,000 clones; roughly 79% are singletons. V dropped 0 bases and J dropped 1 base, with 5 bases sitting between them. The CDR3 sequence is 13 residues long. From germline, CDR1 is SGHRS and CDR2 YFSETQ. The clonotype comes from a man between 35 and 55 years old with glioma. V and J are TRBV5-1 and TRBJ2-7; possibly TRBD1 for D (5 bases). The specimen comprised PBMCs, sampled from a glioma patient whose treatment included an IDH1 peptide vaccine. The CDR3 nucleotides are TGCGCCAGCAGCTTGGGACAGTCCTACGAGCAGTACTTC. Residues: CASSLGQSYEQYF.